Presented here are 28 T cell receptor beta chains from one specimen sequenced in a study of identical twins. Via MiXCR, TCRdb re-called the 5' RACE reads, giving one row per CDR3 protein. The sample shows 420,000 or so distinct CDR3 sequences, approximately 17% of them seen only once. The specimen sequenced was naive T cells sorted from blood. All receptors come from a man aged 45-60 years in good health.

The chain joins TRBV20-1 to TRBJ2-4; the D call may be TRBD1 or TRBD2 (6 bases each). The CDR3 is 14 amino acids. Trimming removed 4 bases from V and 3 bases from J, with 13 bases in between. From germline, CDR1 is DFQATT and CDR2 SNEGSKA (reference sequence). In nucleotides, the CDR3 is TGCAGTGCTAAGGGGGGCTGGGGCAAAAACATTCAGTACTTC. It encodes CSAKGGWGKNIQYF.

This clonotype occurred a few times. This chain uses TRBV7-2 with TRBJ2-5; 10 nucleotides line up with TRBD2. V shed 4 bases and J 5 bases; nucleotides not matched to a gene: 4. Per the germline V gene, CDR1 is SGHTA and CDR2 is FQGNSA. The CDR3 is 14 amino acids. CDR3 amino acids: CASSSGLASETQYF. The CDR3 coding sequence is TGTGCCAGCAGCTCGGGACTAGCGAGCGAGACCCAGTACTTC.

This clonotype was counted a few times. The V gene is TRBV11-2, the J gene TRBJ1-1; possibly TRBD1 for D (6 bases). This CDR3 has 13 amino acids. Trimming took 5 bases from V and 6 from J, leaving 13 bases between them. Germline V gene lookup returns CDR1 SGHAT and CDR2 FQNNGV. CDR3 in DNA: TGTGCCAGCAGCCGAGGCGGGGGCTCTGAAGCTTTCTTT. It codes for CASSRGGGSEAFF.

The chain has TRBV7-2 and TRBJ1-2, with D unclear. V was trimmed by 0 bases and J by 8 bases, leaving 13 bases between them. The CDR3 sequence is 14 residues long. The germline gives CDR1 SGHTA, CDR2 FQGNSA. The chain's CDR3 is CASSLAPTPEGYTF. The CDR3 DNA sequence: TGTGCCAGCAGCTTAGCGCCGACCCCGGAGGGCTACACCTTC.

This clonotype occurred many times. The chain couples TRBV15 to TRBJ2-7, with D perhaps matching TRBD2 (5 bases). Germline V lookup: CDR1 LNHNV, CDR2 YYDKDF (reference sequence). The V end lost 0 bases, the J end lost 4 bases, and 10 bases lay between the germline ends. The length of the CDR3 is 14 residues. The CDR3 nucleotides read TGTGCCACCAGCAGAGATCGGGAAAAATACGAGCAGTACTTC. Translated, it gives CATSRDREKYEQYF.

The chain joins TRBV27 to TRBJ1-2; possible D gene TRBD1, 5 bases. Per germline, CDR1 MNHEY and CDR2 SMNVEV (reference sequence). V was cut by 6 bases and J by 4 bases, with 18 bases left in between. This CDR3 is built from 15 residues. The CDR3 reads CASRRQYSSIYGYTF. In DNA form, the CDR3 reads TGTGCCAGCAGAAGACAGTACTCCTCTATCTATGGCTACACCTTC.

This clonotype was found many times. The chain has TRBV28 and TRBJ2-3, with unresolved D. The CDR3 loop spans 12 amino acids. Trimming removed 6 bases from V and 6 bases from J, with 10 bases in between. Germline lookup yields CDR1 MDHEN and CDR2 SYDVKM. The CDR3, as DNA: TGTGCCAGCAGCGGCAGTGGGGATACGCAGTATTTT. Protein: CASSGSGDTQYF.

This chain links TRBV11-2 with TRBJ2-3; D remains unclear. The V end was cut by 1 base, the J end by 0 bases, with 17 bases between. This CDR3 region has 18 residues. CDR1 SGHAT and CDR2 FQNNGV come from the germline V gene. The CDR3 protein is CASSLVPHGTISTDTQYF. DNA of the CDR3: TGTGCCAGCAGCTTAGTTCCCCACGGTACGATAAGCACAGATACGCAGTATTTT. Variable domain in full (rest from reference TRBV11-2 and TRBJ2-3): EAGVAQSPRYKIIEKRQSVAFWCNPISGHATLYWYQQILGQGPKLLIQFQNNGVVDDSQLPKDRFSAERLKGVDSTLKIQPAKLEDSAVYLCASSLVPHGTISTDTQYFGPGTRLTVL.

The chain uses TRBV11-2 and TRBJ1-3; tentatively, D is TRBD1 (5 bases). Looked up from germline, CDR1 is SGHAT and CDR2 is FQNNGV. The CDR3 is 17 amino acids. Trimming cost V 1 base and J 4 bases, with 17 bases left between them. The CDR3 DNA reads TGTGCCAGCAGCTTAGCCCCCCGGGGCGTACGGGGAAACACCATATATTTT. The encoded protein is CASSLAPRGVRGNTIYF.

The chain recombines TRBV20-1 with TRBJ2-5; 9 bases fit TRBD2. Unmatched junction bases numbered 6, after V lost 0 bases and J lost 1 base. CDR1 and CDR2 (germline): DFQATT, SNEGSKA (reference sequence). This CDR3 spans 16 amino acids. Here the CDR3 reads CSARDAGTSPQETQYF. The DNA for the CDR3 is TGCAGTGCTAGAGATGCTGGGACTAGCCCCCAAGAGACCCAGTACTTC.

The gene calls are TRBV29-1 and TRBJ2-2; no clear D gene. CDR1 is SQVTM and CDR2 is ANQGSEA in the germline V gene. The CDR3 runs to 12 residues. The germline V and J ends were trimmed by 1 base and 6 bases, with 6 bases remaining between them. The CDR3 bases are TGCAGCGTTGAAGGGGGTTCCGGGGAGCTGTTTTTT. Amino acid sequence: CSVEGGSGELFF.

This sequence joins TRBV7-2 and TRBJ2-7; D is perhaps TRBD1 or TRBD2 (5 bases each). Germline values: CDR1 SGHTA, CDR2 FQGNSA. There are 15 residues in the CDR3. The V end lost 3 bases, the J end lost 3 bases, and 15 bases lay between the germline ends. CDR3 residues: CASSFESGSVYEQYF. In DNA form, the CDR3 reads TGTGCCAGCAGCTTTGAGTCAGGGAGTGTCTACGAGCAGTACTTC.

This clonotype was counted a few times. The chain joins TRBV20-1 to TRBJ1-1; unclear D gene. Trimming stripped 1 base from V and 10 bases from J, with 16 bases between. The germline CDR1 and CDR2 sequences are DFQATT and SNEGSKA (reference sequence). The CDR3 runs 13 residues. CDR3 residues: CSARAQDEPRAFF. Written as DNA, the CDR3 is TGCAGTGCTAGAGCCCAGGACGAACCAAGAGCTTTCTTT.

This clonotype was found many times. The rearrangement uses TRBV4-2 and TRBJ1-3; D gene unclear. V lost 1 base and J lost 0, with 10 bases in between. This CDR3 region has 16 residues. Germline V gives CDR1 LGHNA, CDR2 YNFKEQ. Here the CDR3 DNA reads TGTGCCAGCAGCCAAGGTAGCCAGGCCTCTGGAAACACCATATATTTT. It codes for CASSQGSQASGNTIYF.

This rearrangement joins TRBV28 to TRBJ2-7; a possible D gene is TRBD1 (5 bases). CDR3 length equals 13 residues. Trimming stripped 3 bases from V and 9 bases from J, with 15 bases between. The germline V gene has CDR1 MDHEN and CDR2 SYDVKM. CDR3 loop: CASSFRGKVSQYF. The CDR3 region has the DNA TGTGCCAGCAGTTTTAGGGGAAAGGTCTCGCAGTACTTC.

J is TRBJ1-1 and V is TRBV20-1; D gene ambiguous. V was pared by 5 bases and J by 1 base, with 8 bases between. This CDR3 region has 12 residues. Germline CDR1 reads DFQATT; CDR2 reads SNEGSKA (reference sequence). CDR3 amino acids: CSAVKWNTEAFF. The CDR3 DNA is TGCAGTGCTGTTAAGTGGAACACTGAAGCTTTCTTT.

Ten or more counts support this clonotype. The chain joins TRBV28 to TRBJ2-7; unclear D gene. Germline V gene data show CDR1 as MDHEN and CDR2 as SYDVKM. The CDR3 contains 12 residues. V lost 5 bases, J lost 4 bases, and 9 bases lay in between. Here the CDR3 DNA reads TGTGCCAGCAGTGGTGTGGGGTACGAGCAGTACTTC. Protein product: CASSGVGYEQYF.

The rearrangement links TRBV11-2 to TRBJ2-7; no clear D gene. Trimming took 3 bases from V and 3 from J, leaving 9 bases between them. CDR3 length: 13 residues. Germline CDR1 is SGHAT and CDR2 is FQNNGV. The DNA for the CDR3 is TGTGCCAGCAGCTTGGCCGCAAACTACGAGCAGTACTTC. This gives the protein CASSLAANYEQYF. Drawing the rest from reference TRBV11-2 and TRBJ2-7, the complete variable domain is EAGVAQSPRYKIIEKRQSVAFWCNPISGHATLYWYQQILGQGPKLLIQFQNNGVVDDSQLPKDRFSAERLKGVDSTLKIQPAKLEDSAVYLCASSLAANYEQYFGPGTRLTVT.

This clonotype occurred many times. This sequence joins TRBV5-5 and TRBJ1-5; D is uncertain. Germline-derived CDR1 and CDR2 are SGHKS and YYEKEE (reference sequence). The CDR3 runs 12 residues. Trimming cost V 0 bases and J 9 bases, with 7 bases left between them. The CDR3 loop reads CASSLVGVPQHF. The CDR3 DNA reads TGTGCCAGCAGCTTGGTTGGGGTGCCCCAGCATTTT.

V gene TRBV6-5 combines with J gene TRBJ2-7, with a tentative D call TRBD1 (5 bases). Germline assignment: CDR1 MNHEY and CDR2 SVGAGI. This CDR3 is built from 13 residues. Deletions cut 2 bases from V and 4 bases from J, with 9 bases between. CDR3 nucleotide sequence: TGTGCCAGCAGTTACAAGGGGATTTACGAGCAGTACTTC. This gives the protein CASSYKGIYEQYF.

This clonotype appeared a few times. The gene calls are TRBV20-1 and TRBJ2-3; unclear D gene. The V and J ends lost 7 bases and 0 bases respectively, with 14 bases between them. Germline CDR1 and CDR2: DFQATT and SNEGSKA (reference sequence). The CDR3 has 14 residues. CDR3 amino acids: CSVVGQKSTDTQYF. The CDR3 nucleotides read TGCAGTGTGGTTGGGCAGAAAAGCACAGATACGCAGTATTTT.

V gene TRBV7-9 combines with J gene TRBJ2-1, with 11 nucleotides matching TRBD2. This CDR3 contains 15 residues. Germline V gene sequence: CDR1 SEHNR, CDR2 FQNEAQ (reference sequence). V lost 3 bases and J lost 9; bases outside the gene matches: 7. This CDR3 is CASSFGTSGTGEQFF. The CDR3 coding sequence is TGTGCCAGCAGCTTCGGGACTAGCGGAACTGGTGAGCAGTTCTTC.

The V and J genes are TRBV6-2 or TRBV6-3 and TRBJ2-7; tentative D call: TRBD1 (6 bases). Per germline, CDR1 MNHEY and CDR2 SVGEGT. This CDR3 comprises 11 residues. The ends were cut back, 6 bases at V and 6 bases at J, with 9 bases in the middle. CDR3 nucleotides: TGTGCCAGCAGAGCCAGGGGCGAGCAGTACTTC. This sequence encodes CASRARGEQYF.

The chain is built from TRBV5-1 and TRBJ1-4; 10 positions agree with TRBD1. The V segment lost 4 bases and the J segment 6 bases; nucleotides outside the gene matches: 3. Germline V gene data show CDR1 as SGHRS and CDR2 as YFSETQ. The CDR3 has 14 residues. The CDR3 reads CASSGDRGDEKLFF. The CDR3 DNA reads TGCGCCAGCAGCGGGGACAGGGGAGATGAAAAACTGTTTTTT.

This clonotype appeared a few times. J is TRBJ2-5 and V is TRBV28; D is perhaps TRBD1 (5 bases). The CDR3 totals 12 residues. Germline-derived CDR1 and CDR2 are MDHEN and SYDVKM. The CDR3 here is CAIRGRQETQYF. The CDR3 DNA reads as TGTGCGATTAGGGGCCGCCAAGAGACCCAGTACTTC.

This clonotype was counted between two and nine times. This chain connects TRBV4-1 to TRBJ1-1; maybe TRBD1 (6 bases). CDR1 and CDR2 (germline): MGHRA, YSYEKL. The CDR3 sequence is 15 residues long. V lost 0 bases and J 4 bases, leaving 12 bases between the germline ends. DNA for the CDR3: TGCGCCAGCAGCCAAGAAGCAGGGGCCGGCACTGAAGCTTTCTTT. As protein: CASSQEAGAGTEAFF.

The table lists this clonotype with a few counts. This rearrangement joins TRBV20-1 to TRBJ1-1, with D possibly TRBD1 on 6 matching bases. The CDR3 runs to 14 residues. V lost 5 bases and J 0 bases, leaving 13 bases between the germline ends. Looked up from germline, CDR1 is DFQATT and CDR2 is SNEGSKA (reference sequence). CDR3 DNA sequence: TGCAGTGCTCCTCCTGGGGGGCTGAACACTGAAGCTTTCTTT. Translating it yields CSAPPGGLNTEAFF.

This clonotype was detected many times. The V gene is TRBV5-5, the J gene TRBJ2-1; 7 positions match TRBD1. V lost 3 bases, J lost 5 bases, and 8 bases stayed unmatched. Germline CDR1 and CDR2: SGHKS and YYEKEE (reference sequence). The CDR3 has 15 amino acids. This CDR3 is CASSSGQTGDNEQFF. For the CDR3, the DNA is TGTGCCAGCAGCTCGGGACAGACTGGGGACAATGAGCAGTTCTTC.